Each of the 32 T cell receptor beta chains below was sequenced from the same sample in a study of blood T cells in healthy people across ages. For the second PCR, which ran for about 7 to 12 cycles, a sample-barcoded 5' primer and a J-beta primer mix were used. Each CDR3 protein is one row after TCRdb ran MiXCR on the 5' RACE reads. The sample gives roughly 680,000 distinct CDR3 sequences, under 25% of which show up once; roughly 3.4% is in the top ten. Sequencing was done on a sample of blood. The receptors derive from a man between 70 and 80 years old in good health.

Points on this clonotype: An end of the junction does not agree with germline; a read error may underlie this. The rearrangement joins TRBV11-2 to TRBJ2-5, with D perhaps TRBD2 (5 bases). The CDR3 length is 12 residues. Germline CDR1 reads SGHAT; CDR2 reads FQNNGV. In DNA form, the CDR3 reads TGTGCCAGCAGCTTATTGCTAACTAGGCTGTTCTTC. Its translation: CASSLLLTRLFF.

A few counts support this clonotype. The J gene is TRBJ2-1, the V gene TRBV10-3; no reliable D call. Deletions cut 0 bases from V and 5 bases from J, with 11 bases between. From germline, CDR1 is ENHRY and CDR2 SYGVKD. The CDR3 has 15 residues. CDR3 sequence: CAISESNPTDNEQFF. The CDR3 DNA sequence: TGTGCCATCAGTGAGTCGAACCCAACCGACAATGAGCAGTTCTTC.

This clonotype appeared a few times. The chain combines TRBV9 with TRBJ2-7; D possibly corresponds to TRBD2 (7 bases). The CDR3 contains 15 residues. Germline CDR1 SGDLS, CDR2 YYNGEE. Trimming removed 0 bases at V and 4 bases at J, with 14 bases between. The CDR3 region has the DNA TGTGCCAGCAGCGTAGGGGAGGGGGGGATTTACGAGCAGTACTTC. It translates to CASSVGEGGIYEQYF.

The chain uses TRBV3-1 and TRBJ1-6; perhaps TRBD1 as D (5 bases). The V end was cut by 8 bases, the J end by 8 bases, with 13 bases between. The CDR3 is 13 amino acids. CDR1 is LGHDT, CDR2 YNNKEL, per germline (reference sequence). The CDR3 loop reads CASSGTSDSPLHF. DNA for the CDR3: TGTGCCAGCTCCGGGACTTCGGATTCACCCCTCCACTTT.

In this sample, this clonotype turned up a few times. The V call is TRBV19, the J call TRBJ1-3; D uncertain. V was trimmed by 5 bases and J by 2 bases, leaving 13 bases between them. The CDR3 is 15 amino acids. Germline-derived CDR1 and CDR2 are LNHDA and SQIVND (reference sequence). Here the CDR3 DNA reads TGTGCCAGTAGTTACCGGACTGCGACTGGAAACACCATATATTTT. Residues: CASSYRTATGNTIYF.

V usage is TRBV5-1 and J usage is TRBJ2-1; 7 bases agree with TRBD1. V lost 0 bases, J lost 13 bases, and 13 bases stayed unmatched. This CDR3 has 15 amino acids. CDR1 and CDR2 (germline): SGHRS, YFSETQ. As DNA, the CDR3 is TGCGCCAGCAGCTTGGGAGGGGGCGGACAAGAGACCCAGTTCTTC. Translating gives CASSLGGGGQETQFF.

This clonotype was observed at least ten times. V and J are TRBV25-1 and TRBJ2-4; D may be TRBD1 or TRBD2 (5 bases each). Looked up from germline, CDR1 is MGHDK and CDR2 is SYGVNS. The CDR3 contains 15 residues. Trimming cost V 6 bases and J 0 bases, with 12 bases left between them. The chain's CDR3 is CASSRDGIAKNIQYF. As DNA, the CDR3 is TGTGCCAGCAGCCGGGACGGAATAGCCAAAAACATTCAGTACTTC.

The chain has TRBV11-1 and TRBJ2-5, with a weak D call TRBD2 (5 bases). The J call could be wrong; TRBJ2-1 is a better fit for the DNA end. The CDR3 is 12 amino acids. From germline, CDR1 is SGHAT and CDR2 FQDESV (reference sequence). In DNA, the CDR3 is TGTGCCAGCAGCCGGGATGTGTATGAGCAGTTCTTC. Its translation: CASSRDVYEQFF.

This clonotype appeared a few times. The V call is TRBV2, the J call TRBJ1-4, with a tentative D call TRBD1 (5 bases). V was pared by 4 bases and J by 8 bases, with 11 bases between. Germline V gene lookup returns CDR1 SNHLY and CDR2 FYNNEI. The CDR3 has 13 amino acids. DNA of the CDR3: TGTGCCAGCAGTGCTCAGGGTAGCGAAAAACTGTTTTTT. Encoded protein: CASSAQGSEKLFF. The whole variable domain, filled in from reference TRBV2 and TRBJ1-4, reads EPEVTQTPSHQVTQMGQEVILRCVPISNHLYFYWYRQILGQKVEFLVSFYNNEISEKSEIFDDQFSVERPDGSNFTLKIRSTKLEDSAMYFCASSAQGSEKLFFGSGTQLSVL.

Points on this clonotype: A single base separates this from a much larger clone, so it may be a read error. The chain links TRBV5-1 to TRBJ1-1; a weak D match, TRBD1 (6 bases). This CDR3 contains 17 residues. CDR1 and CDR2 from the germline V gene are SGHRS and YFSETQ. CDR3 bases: TGCGCCAACAGCTTTACGGTCGGGACATCCAGTACCACTGAAGCTTTCTTT. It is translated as CANSFTVGTSSTTEAFF.

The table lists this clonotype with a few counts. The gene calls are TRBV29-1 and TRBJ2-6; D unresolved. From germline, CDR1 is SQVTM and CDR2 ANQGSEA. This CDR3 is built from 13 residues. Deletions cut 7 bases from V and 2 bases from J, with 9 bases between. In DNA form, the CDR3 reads TGCAGCGCTAGGTCTGCTGGGGCCAACGTCCTGACTTTC. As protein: CSARSAGANVLTF.

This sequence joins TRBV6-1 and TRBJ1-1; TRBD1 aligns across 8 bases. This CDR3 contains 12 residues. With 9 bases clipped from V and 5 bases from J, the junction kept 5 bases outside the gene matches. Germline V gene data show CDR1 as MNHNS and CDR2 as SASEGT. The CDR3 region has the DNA TGTGCCAGTGGACAGGGATTTACTGAAGCTTTCTTT. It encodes CASGQGFTEAFF.

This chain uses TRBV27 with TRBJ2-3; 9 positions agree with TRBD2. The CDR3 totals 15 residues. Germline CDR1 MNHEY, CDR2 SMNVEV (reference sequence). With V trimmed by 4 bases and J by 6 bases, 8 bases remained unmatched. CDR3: CASSYLTSGRDTQYF. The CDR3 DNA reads TGTGCCAGCAGTTATCTCACTAGCGGGCGGGATACGCAGTATTTT.

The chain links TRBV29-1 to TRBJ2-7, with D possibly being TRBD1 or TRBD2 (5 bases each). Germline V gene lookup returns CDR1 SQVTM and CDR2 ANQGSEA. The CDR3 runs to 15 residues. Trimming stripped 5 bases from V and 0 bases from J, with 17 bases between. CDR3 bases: TGCAGCGTTTGGGACGGGGATAGAGGCTCCTACGAGCAGTACTTC. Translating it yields CSVWDGDRGSYEQYF.

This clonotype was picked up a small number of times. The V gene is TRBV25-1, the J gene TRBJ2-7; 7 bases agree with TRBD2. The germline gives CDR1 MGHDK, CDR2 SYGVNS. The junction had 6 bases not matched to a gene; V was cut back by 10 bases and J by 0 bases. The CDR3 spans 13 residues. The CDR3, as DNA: TGTGCCACCTTCAGCGGGGTCTCCTACGAGCAGTACTTC. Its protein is CATFSGVSYEQYF.

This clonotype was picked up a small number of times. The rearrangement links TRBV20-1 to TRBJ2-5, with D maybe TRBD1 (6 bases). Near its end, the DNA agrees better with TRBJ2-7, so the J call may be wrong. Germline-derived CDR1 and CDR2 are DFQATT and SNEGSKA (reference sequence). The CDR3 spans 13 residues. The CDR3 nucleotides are TGCAGTGCTGAAACGACAGGCGGCTACGAGCAGTACTTC. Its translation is CSAETTGGYEQYF.

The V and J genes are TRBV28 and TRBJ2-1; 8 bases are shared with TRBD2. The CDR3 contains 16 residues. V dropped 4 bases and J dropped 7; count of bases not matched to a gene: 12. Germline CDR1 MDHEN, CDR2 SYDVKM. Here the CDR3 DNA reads TGTGCCAGCAGTTGGGACCGGACGGGAGGGCATAATGAGCAGTTCTTC. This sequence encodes CASSWDRTGGHNEQFF.

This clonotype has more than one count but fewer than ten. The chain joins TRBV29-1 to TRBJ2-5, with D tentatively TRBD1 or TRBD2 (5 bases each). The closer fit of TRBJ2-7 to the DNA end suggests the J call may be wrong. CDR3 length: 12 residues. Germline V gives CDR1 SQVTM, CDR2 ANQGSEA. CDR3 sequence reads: CSARDASYEQYF. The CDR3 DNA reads TGCAGTGCCAGGGACGCCTCCTACGAGCAGTACTTC.

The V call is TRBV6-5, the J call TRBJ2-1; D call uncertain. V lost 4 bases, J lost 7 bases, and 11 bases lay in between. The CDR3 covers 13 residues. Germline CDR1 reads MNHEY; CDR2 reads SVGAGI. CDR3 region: CASSFRVGNEQFF. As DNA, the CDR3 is TGTGCCAGCAGTTTCCGGGTGGGGAATGAGCAGTTCTTC.

The CDR3 sequence is CASSQDPNEQFF. The CDR3, as DNA: TGTGCCAGCAGCCAAGATCCGAATGAGCAGTTCTTC. V gene TRBV3-1 combines with J gene TRBJ2-1; no clear D. Germline CDR1 LGHDT, CDR2 YNNKEL (reference sequence). The V gene lost 0 bases and the J gene lost 7 bases, with 4 bases spanning the gap. This CDR3 has 12 residues.

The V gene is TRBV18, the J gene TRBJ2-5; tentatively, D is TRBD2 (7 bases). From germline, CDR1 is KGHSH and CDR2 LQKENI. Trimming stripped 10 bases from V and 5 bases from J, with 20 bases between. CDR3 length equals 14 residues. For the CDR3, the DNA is TGTGCCAAAGAACCACGGGGGGCATGGGAGACCCAGTACTTC. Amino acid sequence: CAKEPRGAWETQYF.

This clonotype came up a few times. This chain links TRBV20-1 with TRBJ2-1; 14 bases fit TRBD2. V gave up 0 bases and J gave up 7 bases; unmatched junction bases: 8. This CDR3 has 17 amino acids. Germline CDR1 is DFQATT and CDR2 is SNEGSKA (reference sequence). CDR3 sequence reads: CSARDWGTSGSLNEQFF. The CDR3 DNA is TGCAGTGCTAGAGATTGGGGGACTAGCGGGAGCCTTAATGAGCAGTTCTTC.

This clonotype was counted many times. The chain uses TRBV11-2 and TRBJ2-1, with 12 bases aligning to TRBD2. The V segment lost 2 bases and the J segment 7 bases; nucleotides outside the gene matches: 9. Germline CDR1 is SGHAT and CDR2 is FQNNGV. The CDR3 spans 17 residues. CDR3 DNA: TGTGCCAGCAGCTTAAGGTGGCTAGCGGGAGGGCGGAATGAGCAGTTCTTC. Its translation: CASSLRWLAGGRNEQFF.

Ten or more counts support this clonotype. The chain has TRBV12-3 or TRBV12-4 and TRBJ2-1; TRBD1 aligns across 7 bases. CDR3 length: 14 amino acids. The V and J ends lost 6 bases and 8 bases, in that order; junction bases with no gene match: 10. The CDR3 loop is CASRPTGQVYEQFF. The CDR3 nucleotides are TGTGCCAGCAGACCCACCGGACAGGTTTATGAGCAGTTCTTC.

CDR3 amino acids: CASSLWGSDTQYF. CDR3 coding DNA: TGCGCCAGCAGCTTGTGGGGATCGGATACGCAGTATTTT. The chain uses TRBV5-1 and TRBJ2-3; D uncertain. Germline V gives CDR1 SGHRS, CDR2 YFSETQ. The CDR3 loop spans 13 amino acids. V was shortened by 1 base and J by 6 bases, with 9 bases between the two germline ends.

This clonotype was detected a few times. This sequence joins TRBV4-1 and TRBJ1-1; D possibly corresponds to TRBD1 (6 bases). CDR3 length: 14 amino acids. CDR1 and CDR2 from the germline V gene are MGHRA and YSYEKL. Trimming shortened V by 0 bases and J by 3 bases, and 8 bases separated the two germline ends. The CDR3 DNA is TGCGCCAGCAGCCAAGACAGGGGATACACTGAAGCTTTCTTT. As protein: CASSQDRGYTEAFF.

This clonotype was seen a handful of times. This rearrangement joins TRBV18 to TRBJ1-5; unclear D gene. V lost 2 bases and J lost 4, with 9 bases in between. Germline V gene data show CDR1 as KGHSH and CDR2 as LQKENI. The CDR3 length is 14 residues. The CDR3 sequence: CASSPASFNQPQHF. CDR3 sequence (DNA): TGTGCCAGCTCACCAGCGTCCTTTAATCAGCCCCAGCATTTT. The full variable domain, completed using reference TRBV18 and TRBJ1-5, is NAGVMQNPRHLVRRRGQEARLRCSPMKGHSHVYWYRQLPEEGLKFMVYLQKENIIDESGMPKERFSAEFPKEGPSILRIQQVVRGDSAAYFCASSPASFNQPQHFGDGTRLSIL.

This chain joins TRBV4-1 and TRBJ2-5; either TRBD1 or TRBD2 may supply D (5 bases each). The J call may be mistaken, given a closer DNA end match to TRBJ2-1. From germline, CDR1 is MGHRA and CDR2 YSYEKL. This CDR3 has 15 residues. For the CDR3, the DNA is TGCGCCAGCAGCCAAGAGAGAAGCCAGGGAGATGAGCAGTTCTTC. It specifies CASSQERSQGDEQFF.

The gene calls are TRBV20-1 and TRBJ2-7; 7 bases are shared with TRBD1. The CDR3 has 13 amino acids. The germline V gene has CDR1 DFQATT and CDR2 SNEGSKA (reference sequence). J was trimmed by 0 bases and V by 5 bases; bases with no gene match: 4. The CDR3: CSAVQGTSYEQYF. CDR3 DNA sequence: TGCAGTGCTGTACAGGGGACCTCCTACGAGCAGTACTTC.

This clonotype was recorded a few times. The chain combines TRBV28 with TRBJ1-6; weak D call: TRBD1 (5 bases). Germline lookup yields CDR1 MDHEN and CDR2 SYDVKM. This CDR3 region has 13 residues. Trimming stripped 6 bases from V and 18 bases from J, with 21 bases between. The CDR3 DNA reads TGTGCCAGCAGCACTACAGGTGTGGGCTTCTACCACTTT. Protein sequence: CASSTTGVGFYHF.

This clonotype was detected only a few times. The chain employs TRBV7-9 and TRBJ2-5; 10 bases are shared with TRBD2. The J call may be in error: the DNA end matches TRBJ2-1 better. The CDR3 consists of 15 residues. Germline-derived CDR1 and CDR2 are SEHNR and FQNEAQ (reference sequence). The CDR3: CASSPGLAASDEQFF. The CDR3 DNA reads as TGTGCCAGCAGCCCCGGACTAGCGGCCTCGGATGAGCAGTTCTTC.

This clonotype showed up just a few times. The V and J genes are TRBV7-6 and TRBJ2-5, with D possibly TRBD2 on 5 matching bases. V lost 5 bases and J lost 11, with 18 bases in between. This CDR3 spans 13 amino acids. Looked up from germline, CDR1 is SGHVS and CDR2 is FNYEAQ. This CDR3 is CASSASSSREQYF. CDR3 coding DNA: TGTGCCAGCAGCGCGAGCTCATCGAGGGAGCAGTACTTC. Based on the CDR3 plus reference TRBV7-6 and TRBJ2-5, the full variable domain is GAGVSQSPRYKVTKRGQDVALRCDPISGHVSLYWYRQALGQGPEFLTYFNYEAQQDKSGLPNDRFSAERPEGSISTLTIQRTEQRDSAMYRCASSASSSREQYFGPGTRLLVL.